A single sample is the source of the 28 T cell receptor beta chains below, sequenced in a study of spatial heterogeneity in lung cancer. Study-level results: For expanded intratumoral alpha and beta TCRs, counts tracked tumor mutation counts.

Time point defined: sample taken at primary tumor resection. TCRdb re-called the 5' RACE reads with MiXCR, one entry per CDR3 protein. The sample comprises 2,500 to 3,500 distinct CDR3 sequences, roughly 15% of which are singletons, and around 15% rests with the top ten. Their recognized antigens are unknown. Sequences were derived from lung tumor tissue, sampled at surgery. These receptors were collected from a male donor with early-stage non-small cell lung cancer.

This clonotype was counted ten times or more. This beta chain is a stray sequence in a library constructed for alpha chains; its clone size is not meaningful. The CDR3 loop reads CASSLAQGVFNEQFF. CDR3 sequence (DNA): TGTGCCAGCAGCTTGGCACAGGGGGTTTTCAATGAGCAGTTCTTC. The chain combines TRBV5-4 with TRBJ2-1; 8 nucleotides agree with TRBD1. J gave up 6 bases and V 0 bases, and 5 bases lay outside the gene matches. The CDR3 has 15 amino acids. In germline, CDR1 is SGHNT, CDR2 YYREEE (reference sequence).

A few counts support this clonotype. This beta chain was picked up by a library intended for alpha chains and is off target, so its count carries little meaning. CDR3 in amino acids: CATKGSGSYNEQFF. CDR3 DNA: TGTGCCACCAAGGGAAGCGGGTCCTACAATGAGCAGTTCTTC. J is TRBJ2-1 and V is TRBV24-1; a weak D match, TRBD2 (6 bases). The germline V and J ends were trimmed by 8 bases and 1 base, with 11 bases remaining between them. CDR1 is KGHDR, CDR2 SFDVKD, per germline. This CDR3 has 14 residues.

As to this clonotype: Found in a library prepared for alpha chains, this beta chain is an off-target read, and its abundance has little meaning. The genes are TRBV18 and TRBJ2-6; 8 bases agree with TRBD1. The CDR3 runs to 17 residues. V lost 1 base, J lost 8 bases, and 10 bases stayed unmatched. The germline CDR1 and CDR2 sequences are KGHSH and LQKENI. The CDR3 region is CASSPLGLGQGPNVLTF. The DNA of the CDR3 is TGTGCCAGCTCACCACTCGGACTTGGACAGGGTCCCAACGTCCTGACTTTC.

Turning to this clonotype: A library made for alpha chains picked up this beta chain off target, so its size means little. This chain connects TRBV19 to TRBJ2-7; TRBD2 is a possible D gene (5 bases). Germline V CDR1 and CDR2: LNHDA, SQIVND (reference sequence). The V end lost 5 bases, the J end lost 2 bases, and 13 bases lay between the germline ends. The CDR3 extends over 14 amino acids. The DNA of the CDR3 is TGTGCCAGTAGTGAGGGCGGCGCTGCCTACGAGCAGTACTTC. Encoded protein: CASSEGGAAYEQYF.

This clonotype has only a few counts. This beta chain turned up in a library designed for alpha chains; as an off-target read, its abundance says little. This chain connects TRBV19 to TRBJ2-5; D not resolved. The V and J ends lost 7 bases and 1 base respectively, with 7 bases between them. Per germline, CDR1 LNHDA and CDR2 SQIVND (reference sequence). CDR3 length equals 12 residues. CDR3 coding DNA: TGTGCCAGTAATAACCCCCAAGAGACCCAGTACTTC. The encoded protein is CASNNPQETQYF.

By frequency in the sample, this clonotype is medium-sized (0.01 to 0.1%). This beta chain is off target for a library built for alpha chains, so its abundance means little. The CDR3 region is CSARARGTGDGYTF. The CDR3 bases are TGCAGTGCTAGAGCCAGAGGGACAGGGGATGGCTACACCTTC. This chain links TRBV20-1 with TRBJ1-2; 10 bases align to TRBD1. The CDR3 consists of 14 residues. Trimming cost V 1 base and J 6 bases; bases outside gene matches: 5. The germline V gene encodes CDR1 DFQATT and CDR2 SNEGSKA (reference sequence).

This clonotype is medium-sized within its sample. Because this beta chain is a stray read in a library intended to capture alpha chains, its abundance should not be given much weight. The rearrangement uses TRBV27 and TRBJ2-1, with a possible D match to TRBD2 (6 bases). The germline CDR1 and CDR2 sequences are MNHEY and SMNVEV (reference sequence). Trimming removed 1 base at V and 2 bases at J, with 9 bases between. CDR3 size: 15 residues. CDR3 residues: CASSLYGGTYNEQFF. The CDR3 DNA reads as TGTGCCAGCAGTTTATACGGGGGAACCTACAATGAGCAGTTCTTC.

By sample share, this clonotype is medium-sized. This beta chain represents an off-target read in a library built for alpha chains; its size is of limited meaning. The CDR3 region is CASSLGSRQGAIQVQPQHF. The CDR3 DNA sequence: TGTGCCAGCAGCTTAGGGTCCCGGCAGGGGGCGATCCAGGTTCAGCCCCAGCATTTT. The rearrangement links TRBV7-8 to TRBJ1-5; 8 bases are shared with TRBD1. The V gene end was trimmed by 1 base and the J gene end by 6 bases; junction bases not matched to a gene: 17. CDR3 length: 19 residues. Germline V lookup: CDR1 SGHVS, CDR2 FQNEAQ.

By share, this clonotype ranks as medium-sized. A library prepared for alpha chains yielded this beta chain as an off-target read; its size is of little meaning. The chain links TRBV28 to TRBJ1-2; TRBD1 matches 9 bases. V lost 0 bases to trimming and J lost 3 bases; unmatched junction nucleotides: 2. This CDR3 is built from 15 residues. CDR1 is MDHEN and CDR2 is SYDVKM in the germline V gene. The CDR3 region is CASSLWGQGDYGYTF. The DNA of the CDR3 is TGTGCCAGCAGTTTATGGGGACAGGGAGACTATGGCTACACCTTC.

Turning to this clonotype: Because this beta chain is a stray read in a library intended to capture alpha chains, its abundance should not be given much weight. V usage is TRBV19 and J usage is TRBJ1-5; no definite D call. Germline assignment: CDR1 LNHDA and CDR2 SQIVND (reference sequence). Trimming removed 6 bases at V and 5 bases at J, with 8 bases between. This CDR3 is 12 amino acids long. CDR3 protein: CASSPMDQPQHF. CDR3 DNA sequence: TGTGCCAGTAGCCCCATGGATCAGCCCCAGCATTTT.

Ten or more counts support this clonotype. The library was designed around alpha chains, so this beta chain is a stray read whose abundance carries little weight. V is TRBV28 and J is TRBJ1-1; tentatively, D is TRBD1 (6 bases). The CDR3 is 17 amino acids. The V end was cut by 2 bases, the J end by 1 base, with 17 bases between. The germline V gene encodes CDR1 MDHEN and CDR2 SYDVKM. CDR3 in DNA: TGTGCCAGCAGTTTAATTGCCGGGGGCGCAAAGAACACTGAAGCTTTCTTT. Translating it yields CASSLIAGGAKNTEAFF.

This clonotype has a count of ten or more. This beta chain is off target for a library built for alpha chains, so its abundance means little. The chain carries TRBV10-3 and TRBJ2-2, with 13 bases lining up with TRBD2. The CDR3 loop spans 17 amino acids. V lost 0 bases and J lost 7; bases outside the gene matches: 5. Germline CDR1 ENHRY, CDR2 SYGVKD. This CDR3 is CAISESTSGGSGGELFF. In DNA form, the CDR3 reads TGTGCCATCAGTGAGTCGACTAGCGGGGGGAGCGGCGGGGAGCTGTTTTTT.

This clonotype is deemed medium-sized. The library was designed around alpha chains, so this beta chain is a stray read whose abundance carries little weight. The chain links TRBV5-1 to TRBJ1-5, with 7 bases fitting TRBD1. With V trimmed by 3 bases and J by 3 bases, 3 bases remained unmatched. Germline-derived CDR1 and CDR2 are SGHRS and YFSETQ. The CDR3 contains 14 residues. CDR3 nucleotide sequence: TGCGCCAGCAGCTGGGACAGCAACAATCAGCCCCAGCATTTT. It is translated as CASSWDSNNQPQHF.

There are many counts of this clonotype. Within a library made for alpha chains, this beta chain is off target, and its count is uninformative. The chain employs TRBV7-9 and TRBJ2-5, with 8 bases lining up with TRBD1. The CDR3 is made up of 14 amino acids. V gave up 5 bases and J gave up 4 bases; unmatched junction bases: 6. Germline CDR1 is SEHNR and CDR2 is FQNEAQ (reference sequence). DNA of the CDR3: TGTGCCAGCAGCCCCTCGACAGGGGTAGAGACCCAGTACTTC. Translation: CASSPSTGVETQYF.

This clonotype was recorded many times. A library made for alpha chains picked up this beta chain off target, so its size means little. The J gene is TRBJ1-1, the V gene TRBV27; no clear D. Germline CDR1 reads MNHEY; CDR2 reads SMNVEV (reference sequence). This CDR3 is 14 amino acids long. Trimming pared 5 bases from V and 3 bases from J, leaving 13 bases between. The CDR3 reads CASSPMAMDTEAFF. For the CDR3, the DNA is TGTGCCAGCAGTCCCATGGCCATGGACACTGAAGCTTTCTTT.

This clonotype is medium-sized by share. Since it is a stray read in a library aimed at alpha chains, this beta chain has a size that is not meaningful. The chain carries TRBV6-5 and TRBJ2-7; D gene ambiguous. Trimming took off 0 bases at V and 3 bases at J, with 9 bases between the two ends. Looked up from germline, CDR1 is MNHEY and CDR2 is SVGAGI. CDR3 length: 14 amino acids. CDR3 in DNA: TGTGCCAGCAGTTACTCCGCCGAGGTCTACGAGCAGTACTTC. It is translated as CASSYSAEVYEQYF.

Relative to its sample, this clonotype is medium-sized. This beta chain was picked up by a library intended for alpha chains and is off target, so its count carries little meaning. The chain links TRBV6-1 to TRBJ1-1, with D possibly being TRBD1 (6 bases). Germline CDR1 and CDR2: MNHNS and SASEGT. The CDR3 totals 13 residues. With 6 bases removed from V and 3 bases from J, the gap between germline ends came to 11 bases. The CDR3 nucleotides read TGTGCCAGCAGAGTTCAGGGGTACACTGAAGCTTTCTTT. This encodes CASRVQGYTEAFF.

By share, this clonotype counts as large (0.1 to 1%). Since it is a stray read in a library aimed at alpha chains, this beta chain has a size that is not meaningful. This chain links TRBV29-1 with TRBJ1-2; 8 positions match TRBD1. The V segment lost 5 bases and the J segment 8 bases; nucleotides outside the gene matches: 4. CDR1 SQVTM and CDR2 ANQGSEA come from the germline V gene. The CDR3 length is 11 residues. CDR3 protein: CSVRQGQGYTF. CDR3 nucleotide sequence: TGCAGCGTTCGACAGGGGCAAGGCTACACCTTC.

With regard to this clonotype: This beta chain is a stray sequence in a library constructed for alpha chains; its clone size is not meaningful. V usage is TRBV20-1 and J usage is TRBJ2-3; no definite D call. This CDR3 has 11 residues. Germline CDR1 and CDR2: DFQATT and SNEGSKA (reference sequence). V was clipped by 6 bases and J by 3 bases, with 7 bases between them. The CDR3 spells CSAITTDTQYF. DNA of the CDR3: TGCAGTGCAATAACTACAGATACGCAGTATTTT.

As regards this clonotype: This beta chain is a stray read from a library made for alpha chains; its abundance is not meaningful. The chain is built from TRBV2 and TRBJ2-7; D is unclear. Germline loops: CDR1 SNHLY, CDR2 FYNNEI. The CDR3 covers 13 residues. Trimming left V 3 bases short and J 4 bases short, with 10 bases between. CDR3 DNA sequence: TGTGCCAGCAGTGATTTCGTAGGGTACGAGCAGTACTTC. It translates to CASSDFVGYEQYF.

This clonotype qualifies as medium-sized. This beta chain is off target for a library built for alpha chains, so its abundance means little. The V gene is TRBV29-1, the J gene TRBJ2-1; perhaps TRBD1 as D (5 bases). V lost 6 bases and J 6 bases, leaving 12 bases between the germline ends. This CDR3 is 12 amino acids long. Germline CDR1 reads SQVTM; CDR2 reads ANQGSEA. The DNA for the CDR3 is TGCAGCGTGCTAGGGGAAGGCAATGAGCAGTTCTTC. The encoded protein is CSVLGEGNEQFF.

This clonotype was found a few times. Since it is a stray read in a library aimed at alpha chains, this beta chain has a size that is not meaningful. The V call is TRBV5-8, the J call TRBJ1-1; D ambiguous. V shed 3 bases and J shed 3 bases, with 3 bases lying between them. The length of the CDR3 is 11 residues. Germline-derived CDR1 and CDR2 are SGHTS and YDEGEE. This CDR3 is CASSYYTEAFF. CDR3 nucleotide sequence: TGTGCCAGCAGCTACTACACTGAAGCTTTCTTT.

This clonotype was observed a handful of times. Within a library made for alpha chains, this beta chain is off target, and its count is uninformative. V and J are TRBV6-5 and TRBJ2-3; possible D gene TRBD2, 6 bases. The length of the CDR3 is 15 residues. CDR1 and CDR2 from the germline V gene are MNHEY and SVGAGI. The germline V and J ends were trimmed by 2 bases and 2 bases, with 11 bases remaining between them. CDR3 DNA: TGTGCCAGCAGTTACCGAAGGGACTTCACAGATACGCAGTATTTT. This encodes CASSYRRDFTDTQYF.

By share of the sample, this clonotype is large (0.1 to 1%). As an off-target read in a library built for alpha chains, this beta chain has a frequency of little significance. The gene calls are TRBV20-1 and TRBJ2-1; perhaps D is TRBD1 or TRBD2 (5 bases each). The CDR3 loop spans 12 amino acids. Looked up from germline, CDR1 is DFQATT and CDR2 is SNEGSKA (reference sequence). V shed 3 bases and J shed 10 bases, with 13 bases lying between them. The CDR3 nucleotides are TGCAGTGCTAGGGGGACCCTGGGGGAGCAGTTCTTC. This encodes CSARGTLGEQFF.

As concerns this clonotype: This beta chain lies outside the target of a library built for alpha chains; its clone size means little. CDR3 DNA: TGCGCCAGCAGCTTGAGTAGCTGGGCCAATGAGCAGTTCTTC. Encoded protein: CASSLSSWANEQFF. This chain links TRBV5-1 with TRBJ2-1; D gene uncertain. The CDR3 spans 14 residues. V gave up 1 base and J gave up 6 bases, with 11 bases separating them. Germline V gene sequence: CDR1 SGHRS, CDR2 YFSETQ.

Of note for this clonotype: This beta chain is a stray read from a library made for alpha chains; its abundance is not meaningful. The rearrangement uses TRBV2 and TRBJ2-2; D not resolved. Between the trimmed V and J ends, which lost 2 bases and 4 bases, there was a span of 11 bases. CDR1 SNHLY and CDR2 FYNNEI come from the germline V gene. The CDR3 is 15 residues long. CDR3 loop: CASSERSGSTGELFF. For the CDR3, the DNA is TGTGCCAGCAGTGAACGATCGGGCAGCACCGGGGAGCTGTTTTTT. The full variable domain, rest sourced from reference TRBV2 and TRBJ2-2, is EPEVTQTPSHQVTQMGQEVILRCVPISNHLYFYWYRQILGQKVEFLVSFYNNEISEKSEIFDDQFSVERPDGSNFTLKIRSTKLEDSAMYFCASSERSGSTGELFFGEGSRLTVL.

By sample share, this clonotype is medium-sized. This beta chain turned up in a library designed for alpha chains; as an off-target read, its abundance says little. The chain combines TRBV20-1 with TRBJ1-2; D uncertain. Germline values: CDR1 DFQATT, CDR2 SNEGSKA (reference sequence). The CDR3 has 13 residues. Trimming shortened V by 3 bases and J by 1 base, and 9 bases separated the two germline ends. The CDR3 DNA sequence: TGCAGTGCTAGTGACACCTTTAACTATGGCTACACCTTC. It specifies CSASDTFNYGYTF.

This clonotype was picked up a small number of times. Since it is a stray read in a library aimed at alpha chains, this beta chain has a size that is not meaningful. The V call is TRBV10-3, the J call TRBJ1-1; no definite D call. Germline lookup yields CDR1 ENHRY and CDR2 SYGVKD. The germline V and J ends were trimmed by 1 base and 3 bases, with 9 bases remaining between them. This CDR3 is built from 14 residues. The CDR3 DNA is TGTGCCATCAGTGAGTATGGGGAGCACACTGAAGCTTTCTTT. This encodes CAISEYGEHTEAFF.